This T cell receptor beta chain emerged from a study of OX40 agonist ivuxolimab in advanced cancers. For context, the study as a whole: Ivuxolimab, which targeted the costimulatory receptor OX40 (CD134), was an agonistic, fully human IgG2 monoclonal antibody. Intravenous ivuxolimab was administered to patients every 2 weeks at six dose levels: 0.01, 0.1, 0.3, 1.5, 3 and 10 mg/kg. Among the 50 to 55 dose-escalation patients, some 19 had hepatocellular carcinoma, roughly 15 melanoma, 9 renal cell carcinoma and 9 head and neck cancer. A male proportion of almost 85% and a mean age of approximately 61 years, ranging from 23 to 79, were recorded for the dose-escalation cohort. Patients were allowed to have had prior anti-PD-1, anti-PD-L1 or anti-CTLA-4 therapy, and 40% of the dose-escalation patients had previously received checkpoint inhibitors. Partial responses occurred in three dose-escalation patients, of whom one had hepatocellular carcinoma and two had cutaneous melanoma. Peripheral TCRbeta sequencing aimed to test whether ivuxolimab altered TCR sequence diversity and caused clonal T-cell expansion. The paper reports the monotherapy dose-escalation portion (N = 52 patients) of the phase I ivuxolimab trial. What the research found in general, with its limitations: Low levels of normalized T-cell clonal expansion were also shown by some nonresponding patients. After ivuxolimab, CD8+ T cells had more expanded clones than CD4+ T cells on average. Which antigens the clonally expanded peripheral T cells were specific for was not determined. In partial responders in the 0.1-3.0 mg/kg groups, normalized peripheral clonal expansion was found to be among the lowest, especially among CD8+ T cells. At doses from 0.1 to 3.0 mg/kg, clonal expansion was seen in both CD4+ and CD8+ blood T cells between baseline and week 6.

This clone was observed a handful of times. Its recognized antigen is unknown. The input lacks base qualities; no much larger clone sits a single base away. Patients with a history of autoimmune disease or receiving systemic immunosuppression were excluded from the trial. Peripheral blood for TCR sequencing was collected from all dose cohorts at baseline, on cycle 4 day 1, and on cycle 7 day 1. The samples were drawn from a first-in-human, open-label, multicenter phase I dose-escalation trial of ivuxolimab. Adults with locally advanced or metastatic melanoma, renal cell carcinoma, hepatocellular carcinoma or head and neck squamous cell carcinoma were enrolled in the trial. Before TCR sequencing, CD4+ T cells and CD8+ T cells from peripheral blood were sorted into separate populations. To sequence the TCRbeta CDR3 region, genomic DNA was isolated from the sorted cells. The immunoSEQ Assay was used to sequence the TCRbeta CDR3 regions. Imported from immuneACCESS, the table was reduced by TCRdb to in-frame sequences with V and J called. These copies leave out some clones; in studies compared against another copy, an unresolved V gene accounts for under half, and the cause of the remainder is not known. In all, the sample holds more than 95,000 clones, and around 94% of those were seen once. Roughly 0.17% of the sample rests with the top ten.

The CDR3 sequence holds 14 residues, the cysteine and phenylalanine included. Only the CDR3 region is kept as DNA, spanning 42 bases read in frame from base 1. The junction shows trimming of 1 base on V and 4 bases on J, plus 11 bases between the germline ends. Reading the germline V gene gives CDR1 SGDLS and CDR2 YYNGEE. The chain couples TRBV9 to TRBJ1-1, with no D gene named confidently. The sequences come from CD4+ or CD8+ T cells sorted from blood, collected in a trial of the OX40 agonist ivuxolimab. The origin of this receptor is an adult with an advanced solid tumor such as melanoma, head and neck, liver or kidney cancer. The DNA is as follows: TGTGCCAGCAGCGTATCGGGTCCGGGCACTGAAGCTTTCTTT. This sequence encodes CASSVSGPGTEAFF.